This T cell receptor (beta chain) was profiled in a study of T cell repertoires in cytomegalovirus infection. In the study overall: Based on public TCR beta signatures, there were indications of CMV infection and of a matching HLA type.

The CDR3 length is 14 residues. The J segment lost 14 bases and the V segment lost 5 bases, leaving 7 bases of the junction unmatched. The germline V gene encodes CDR1 SGHVS and CDR2 FQNEAQ. Study results and caveats: HLA-C-restricted CMV clonotypes gave the most frequent clonotype in two of eight donors. There were carriers of CMV plus the relevant HLA, and cumulative public TCR beta family frequency identified them.

This clonotype came up a few times. Its antigen is as yet unknown. Each CDR3 protein is one row after TCRdb ran MiXCR on the reads. The sample shows about 530,000 distinct CDR3 sequences, about 26% of them seen only once. The origin of this receptor is a human donor in good health (CMV status not recorded). Some clones in this sample may be carry-over from other donors' samples. This rearrangement joins TRBV7-8 to TRBJ2-3; 16 bases line up with TRBD2. The source material was PBMCs. The CDR3 DNA follows: TGTGCCAGCAGCATAGGGACTAGCGGGAGGGCCCTGTATTTT. Its protein is CASSIGTSGRALYF.